The TCR beta chain under discussion was sequenced for a study of blood T cell repertoires in COVID-19. Some clones are missing from TCRdb's copy, which holds only in-frame ones; the method was immunoSEQ multiplex PCR. The sample shows around 230,000 clones, approximately 86% of them seen only once. In germline, CDR1 is MDHEN, CDR2 SYDVKM. The CDR3 extends over 14 amino acids. Between the trimmed V and J ends, which lost 6 bases and 3 bases, there was a span of 15 bases. The cohort comprised adults aged roughly 18 to 90 years residing in about two dozen US areas. This chain uses TRBV28 with TRBJ2-7, with D tentatively TRBD2 (6 bases). Sample: PBMCs or T cells enriched from blood (not recorded which). This clonotype originated in a man between 18 and 29 years old with acute COVID-19. DNA of the CDR3: TGTGCCAGCAGCCCCGCGGGGCGCCACTACGAGCAGTACTTC. Amino acids: CASSPAGRHYEQYF.